This T cell receptor (beta chain) was captured by sequencing in a study of T cell responses to AZD1222 COVID-19 vaccine. Study-level results: Close to half of all spike-specific TCRs reportedly target regions of the variants that are unmutated. Vaccine-related CD4 TCRs covered spike, predominating at 160-218 and 743-854. Repertoire sampling happened only post peak T cell response.

A note on this clone: What it binds is not known.

The repertoire was sequenced with immunoSEQ multiplex PCR; TCRdb's copy has only in-frame clones and lacks some. The sample carries about 130,000 clones, roughly 89% recorded once. This sample comprised peripheral blood, obtained 28 days after the second AZD1222 dose. The receptor was isolated from an adult who received the AZD1222 COVID-19 vaccine.

The CDR3 region has the DNA TGTGCCAGCTCACAGGGGTCGGGAAACACCATATATTTT. Its translation is CASSQGSGNTIYF. The chain recombines TRBV9 with TRBJ1-3; 7 nucleotides align to TRBD1. The CDR3 is made up of 13 amino acids. Germline lookup yields CDR1 SGDLS and CDR2 YYNGEE. J lost 4 bases, V lost 7 bases, and 5 bases had no gene match.